The next 32 T cell receptor beta chains were all read from a single sample in a study of T cells in Graves' hyperthyroidism and ophthalmopathy. Amplified TCR beta CDR3 regions derived from RNA transcripts. The HTBI primer set drove a first-round RT-PCR of the TCR CDR3. Each CDR3 protein is one row after TCRdb ran MiXCR on the multiplex PCR reads. The sample has 500,000 to 650,000 distinct CDR3 sequences, about 15% seen once; the top ten hold 14%. Material: blood. The receptor source for this set is a middle-aged woman with Graves' hyperthyroidism.

The table lists this clonotype with a few counts. The V call is TRBV6-1, the J call TRBJ1-2; 9 positions match TRBD1. J lost 4 bases, V lost 0 bases, and 6 bases had no gene match. Germline CDR1 reads MNHNS; CDR2 reads SASEGT. This CDR3 comprises 16 residues. The CDR3 loop is CASSEAGDRVPYGYTF. In DNA form, the CDR3 reads TGTGCCAGCAGTGAAGCGGGGGACAGGGTGCCCTATGGCTACACCTTC.

This clonotype was found a few times. The chain is built from TRBV2 and TRBJ2-2; D is perhaps TRBD1 (5 bases). Germline loops: CDR1 SNHLY, CDR2 FYNNEI. V was trimmed by 3 bases and J by 1 base, leaving 9 bases between them. The CDR3 is 15 amino acids. CDR3 in amino acids: CASSDNRGNTGELFF. CDR3 in DNA: TGTGCCAGCAGTGATAATAGGGGGAACACCGGGGAGCTGTTTTTT. Complete variable domain (other parts from reference TRBV2 and TRBJ2-2): EPEVTQTPSHQVTQMGQEVILRCVPISNHLYFYWYRQILGQKVEFLVSFYNNEISEKSEIFDDQFSVERPDGSNFTLKIRSTKLEDSAMYFCASSDNRGNTGELFFGEGSRLTVL.

This clonotype was detected many times. The gene calls are TRBV3-1 and TRBJ2-7, with a tentative D call TRBD1 (7 bases). The germline CDR1 and CDR2 sequences are LGHDT and YNNKEL (reference sequence). V gave up 0 bases and J gave up 2 bases, with 11 bases separating them. This CDR3 is built from 15 residues. The CDR3 protein is CASSQDRGATYEQYF. CDR3 nucleotide sequence: TGTGCCAGCAGCCAAGACAGGGGGGCTACCTACGAGCAGTACTTC.

Only a few counts were recorded for this clonotype. The gene calls are TRBV27 and TRBJ2-1, with 9 bases that match TRBD2. The CDR3 is made up of 15 amino acids. With V trimmed by 3 bases and J by 5 bases, 5 bases remained unmatched. The germline CDR1 and CDR2 sequences are MNHEY and SMNVEV (reference sequence). The CDR3 nucleotides read TGTGCCAGCAGTTTGTCCGGGACTAGCAACAATGAGCAGTTCTTC. Residues: CASSLSGTSNNEQFF.

This clonotype has more than one count but fewer than ten. V usage is TRBV4-2 and J usage is TRBJ2-7, with no clear D. V was pared by 4 bases and J by 2 bases, with 9 bases between. The germline CDR1 and CDR2 sequences are LGHNA and YNFKEQ. This CDR3 is 13 amino acids long. The CDR3 sequence: CASSPDGAYEQYF. DNA of the CDR3: TGTGCCAGCAGCCCGGACGGAGCCTACGAGCAGTACTTC.

This clonotype came up many times. CDR3 bases: TGCGCCAGCAGCTACCCTTGGGGCGGGGTGACTAGCGGGAGTTTCGACGAGCAGTACTTC. Translating gives CASSYPWGGVTSGSFDEQYF. This sequence joins TRBV5-1 and TRBJ2-7, with 12 bases aligning to TRBD2. Germline V gene data show CDR1 as SGHRS and CDR2 as YFSETQ. V lost 3 bases, J lost 5 bases, and 21 bases stayed unmatched. This CDR3 has 20 residues.

This chain joins TRBV7-2 and TRBJ1-2; D is possibly TRBD1 (6 bases). This CDR3 comprises 12 residues. Germline values: CDR1 SGHTA, CDR2 FQGNSA. Trimming stripped 5 bases from V and 6 bases from J, with 10 bases between. As DNA, the CDR3 is TGTGCCAGCAGCGAACCAGGGGATGGCTACACCTTC. It specifies CASSEPGDGYTF.

This clonotype has ten or more counts. The CDR3: CASSLESGYYEQYF. DNA of the CDR3: TGTGCCAGCAGCCTAGAATCAGGGTACTACGAGCAGTACTTC. V usage is TRBV2 and J usage is TRBJ2-7; possible D gene TRBD1, 5 bases. Germline-derived CDR1 and CDR2 are SNHLY and FYNNEI. V was trimmed by 6 bases and J by 3 bases, leaving 15 bases between them. The CDR3 is 14 amino acids. Looking up the rest from reference TRBV2 and TRBJ2-7 gives the full variable domain: EPEVTQTPSHQVTQMGQEVILRCVPISNHLYFYWYRQILGQKVEFLVSFYNNEISEKSEIFDDQFSVERPDGSNFTLKIRSTKLEDSAMYFCASSLESGYYEQYFGPGTRLTVT.

This clonotype was counted many times. The V call is TRBV3-1, the J call TRBJ1-2; no reliable D call. Trimming shortened V by 0 bases and J by 4 bases, and 12 bases separated the two germline ends. The CDR3 is 15 amino acids. CDR1 LGHDT and CDR2 YNNKEL come from the germline V gene (reference sequence). The CDR3 bases are TGTGCCAGCAGCCAAGATTTGGGAGCGGGCTATGGCTACACCTTC. This encodes CASSQDLGAGYGYTF. The complete variable domain, with remaining parts taken from reference TRBV3-1 and TRBJ1-2, reads DTAVSQTPKYLVTQMGNDKSIKCEQNLGHDTMYWYKQDSKKFLKIMFSYNNKELIINETVPNRFSPKSPDKAHLNLHINSLELGDSAVYFCASSQDLGAGYGYTFGSGTRLTVV.

About this clonotype itself: Given a much more abundant clone one base away, this may be a read error. The chain links TRBV2 to TRBJ2-7; 8 nucleotides match TRBD1. CDR1 and CDR2 from the germline V gene are SNHLY and FYNNEI. The CDR3 totals 15 residues. CDR3 protein: CAGSKDRAESYEQYF. As DNA, the CDR3 is TGTGCCGGCAGTAAGGACAGGGCAGAATCCTACGAGCAGTACTTC.

This clonotype was recorded many times. The J gene is TRBJ2-3, the V gene TRBV30; D gene unclear. The CDR3 consists of 12 residues. The germline V gene has CDR1 GTSNPN and CDR2 SVGIG (reference sequence). V lost 2 bases and J 5 bases, leaving 8 bases between the germline ends. Written as DNA, the CDR3 is TGTGCCTGGAGTTCGGCAGTAGATACGCAGTATTTT. Translating it yields CAWSSAVDTQYF.

This clonotype was seen repeatedly, ten times or more. J is TRBJ2-6 and V is TRBV28, with 7 bases lining up with TRBD1. CDR1 MDHEN and CDR2 SYDVKM come from the germline V gene. This CDR3 spans 16 amino acids. V lost 5 bases and J lost 0; bases outside the gene matches: 4. Written as DNA, the CDR3 is TGTGCCAGCAGTCTGGACAGGACCTCTGGGGCCAACGTCCTGACTTTC. Its translation is CASSLDRTSGANVLTF.

The chain joins TRBV2 to TRBJ2-3; no definite D call. The length of the CDR3 is 15 residues. The germline V gene encodes CDR1 SNHLY and CDR2 FYNNEI. The ends were cut back, 4 bases at V and 1 base at J, with 12 bases in the middle. The CDR3 region is CASSAPAAGTDTQYF. The CDR3 DNA reads as TGTGCCAGCAGTGCCCCCGCGGCCGGCACAGATACGCAGTATTTT.

This clonotype was counted a few times. DNA of the CDR3: TGTGCCAGCAGTTTAACGGCAGGCGGCAATCAGCCCCAGCATTTT. The encoded protein is CASSLTAGGNQPQHF. The V call is TRBV27, the J call TRBJ1-5; D is uncertain. The CDR3 has 15 amino acids. V was shortened by 2 bases and J by 2 bases, with 10 bases between the two germline ends. The germline gives CDR1 MNHEY, CDR2 SMNVEV (reference sequence).

This clonotype has only a few counts. The CDR3 spells CASTRGTGELFF. The CDR3 DNA reads TGTGCCAGCACTAGGGGTACCGGGGAGCTGTTTTTT. The V gene is TRBV7-3, the J gene TRBJ2-2; maybe TRBD1 (5 bases). Germline V gene data show CDR1 as SGHTA and CDR2 as FQGTGA. This CDR3 contains 12 residues. Trimming pared 7 bases from V and 5 bases from J, leaving 8 bases between.

This chain links TRBV11-2 with TRBJ2-7; 7 bases are shared with TRBD2. This CDR3 region has 13 residues. Unmatched junction bases numbered 7, after V lost 5 bases and J lost 6 bases. Germline V CDR1 and CDR2: SGHAT, FQNNGV. The CDR3: CASSRPSGIEQYF. DNA for the CDR3: TGTGCCAGCAGCCGACCCAGCGGGATCGAGCAGTACTTC.

This clonotype was detected many times. The chain is built from TRBV2 and TRBJ1-1; possible D gene TRBD1, 6 bases. V dropped 6 bases and J dropped 0 bases, with 17 bases sitting between them. This CDR3 comprises 16 residues. Germline-derived CDR1 and CDR2 are SNHLY and FYNNEI. The CDR3 sequence: CASRLGAALMNTEAFF. In nucleotides, the CDR3 is TGTGCCAGCAGGTTGGGGGCCGCTCTGATGAACACTGAAGCTTTCTTT. Using reference TRBV2 and TRBJ1-1 for the parts outside the CDR3, the full variable domain is EPEVTQTPSHQVTQMGQEVILRCVPISNHLYFYWYRQILGQKVEFLVSFYNNEISEKSEIFDDQFSVERPDGSNFTLKIRSTKLEDSAMYFCASRLGAALMNTEAFFGQGTRLTVV.

Regarding this clonotype: Since a much larger clone is just one base distant, this may be a read error. Likely a read error: the CDR3 ends without its conserved phenylalanine or tryptophan. The V gene is TRBV11-2, the J gene TRBJ2-1; the match to TRBD2 covers 7 bases. This CDR3 comprises 19 residues. Germline trimming cut 3 bases from V and 2 bases from J; bases unmatched to any gene: 16. In germline, CDR1 is SGHAT, CDR2 FQNNGV. For the CDR3, the DNA is TGTGCCAGCAGCTTTCTCGGGAGGCCTACATACAACCCCTACAATGAGCAGTTCTCC. Protein: CASSFLGRPTYNPYNEQFS.

This clonotype was observed many times. V and J are TRBV30 and TRBJ1-5; D unclear. This CDR3 region has 13 residues. The V end was cut by 1 base, the J end by 3 bases, with 7 bases between. Per the germline V gene, CDR1 is GTSNPN and CDR2 is SVGIG (reference sequence). The CDR3 nucleotides are TGTGCCTGGAGTGGAGGATTCAATCAGCCCCAGCATTTT. This translates into CAWSGGFNQPQHF. Filled out from reference TRBV30 and TRBJ1-5, the complete variable domain reads SQTIHQWPATLVQPVGSPLSLECTVEGTSNPNLYWYRQAAGRGLQLLFYSVGIGQISSEVPQNLSASRPQDRQFILSSKKLLLSDSGFYLCAWSGGFNQPQHFGDGTRLSIL.

The V gene is TRBV4-2, the J gene TRBJ2-2; 13 bases are shared with TRBD2. CDR3 length equals 15 residues. V shed 5 bases, J shed 6 bases, and the junction held 3 bases outside the gene matches. Germline CDR1 and CDR2: LGHNA and YNFKEQ. CDR3 in DNA: TGTGCCAGCAGCAGGACTAGCGGGAGTGCCGGGGAGCTGTTTTTT. Encoded protein: CASSRTSGSAGELFF.

This clonotype came up many times. CDR3 nucleotide sequence: TGTGCCAGCAGTCCGAACGCAGGTTATGATCAGCCCCAGCATTTT. Translated, it gives CASSPNAGYDQPQHF. This chain joins TRBV28 and TRBJ1-5; D unresolved. The CDR3 loop spans 15 amino acids. Germline CDR1 reads MDHEN; CDR2 reads SYDVKM. Trimming left V 5 bases short and J 5 bases short, with 16 bases between.

About this clonotype itself: Being one base from a much bigger clone, this may be a read error. The chain combines TRBV2 with TRBJ2-5, with 12 bases lining up with TRBD2. The germline V gene has CDR1 SNHLY and CDR2 FYNNEI. This CDR3 comprises 15 residues. J was trimmed by 5 bases and V by 6 bases; bases with no gene match: 7. Here the CDR3 DNA reads TGTGCCAGCAGGATGACTAGCGGGAGAAGGGAGACCCAGTACTTC. Its protein is CASRMTSGRRETQYF.

This clonotype was counted ten times or more. The genes are TRBV27 and TRBJ2-1, with TRBD2 as a possible D gene (5 bases). V was clipped by 8 bases and J by 5 bases, with 22 bases between them. There are 16 residues in the CDR3. Germline CDR1 and CDR2: MNHEY and SMNVEV (reference sequence). CDR3 bases: TGTGCCAGCGCAAACCAACTCGGGATATCCCACAATGAGCAGTTCTTC. Amino acid sequence: CASANQLGISHNEQFF.

Many counts were recorded for this clonotype. The V gene is TRBV7-9, the J gene TRBJ2-7, with no clear D. Germline values: CDR1 SEHNR, CDR2 FQNEAQ (reference sequence). The CDR3 is 14 residues long. V was trimmed by 3 bases and J by 7 bases, leaving 16 bases between them. CDR3 coding DNA: TGTGCCAGCAGCTTTACGGACCCCCTCAGAGAGCAGTACTTC. As protein: CASSFTDPLREQYF.

This clonotype was seen many times. This sequence joins TRBV6-1 and TRBJ1-5; a possible D gene is TRBD1 (5 bases). Germline CDR1 MNHNS, CDR2 SASEGT. V lost 6 bases and J lost 5, with 8 bases in between. This CDR3 has 12 residues. The CDR3 spells CASRQADQPQHF. CDR3 in DNA: TGTGCCAGCAGACAGGCCGATCAGCCCCAGCATTTT.

Turning to this clonotype: As the CDR3 is not closed by the conserved phenylalanine or tryptophan, this likely results from a read error. The chain couples TRBV27 to TRBJ2-7; tentatively, D is TRBD1 (5 bases). Germline CDR1 and CDR2: MNHEY and SMNVEV (reference sequence). CDR3 length: 14 amino acids. Trimming removed 4 bases at V and 0 bases at J, with 10 bases between. As DNA, the CDR3 is TGTGCCAGCAGTTCAGGGATCCTCTCCTACGAGCAGTACTCC. Amino acid sequence: CASSSGILSYEQYS.

Turning to this clonotype: One base away lies a much larger clone, so this may be a sequencing read error. The chain recombines TRBV28 with TRBJ2-5; TRBD2 matches 13 bases. The germline V gene has CDR1 MDHEN and CDR2 SYDVKM. The CDR3 consists of 19 residues. V lost 5 bases, J lost 4 bases, and 16 bases stayed unmatched. The CDR3 loop reads CASSPSRTSGSMGRETQYF. As DNA, the CDR3 is TGTGCCAGCAGTCCATCCCGGACTAGCGGGAGCATGGGGAGAGAGACCCAGTACTTC.

This clonotype was observed many times. This chain connects TRBV28 to TRBJ2-4, with D perhaps matching TRBD2 (6 bases). This CDR3 is 14 amino acids long. Germline loops: CDR1 MDHEN, CDR2 SYDVKM. V was clipped by 5 bases and J by 8 bases, with 16 bases between them. CDR3 DNA: TGTGCCAGCAGTCCGGGACTTGCCCGGGACATTCAGTACTTC. Its translation is CASSPGLARDIQYF.

This clonotype was detected ten times or more. The rearrangement links TRBV7-9 to TRBJ2-7, with D uncertain. The germline V gene has CDR1 SEHNR and CDR2 FQNEAQ (reference sequence). The CDR3 contains 14 residues. Trimming took off 2 bases at V and 3 bases at J, with 11 bases between the two ends. The CDR3 region is CASSLSQARYEQYF. The DNA for the CDR3 is TGTGCCAGCAGCTTATCCCAGGCCCGCTACGAGCAGTACTTC.

This clonotype was seen many times. The CDR3 coding sequence is TGCAGTGCTAGTAGGCTAGTCACGACCAATGAGCAGTTCTTC. Translated, it gives CSASRLVTTNEQFF. This chain links TRBV20-1 with TRBJ2-1; D remains unclear. V dropped 3 bases and J dropped 6 bases, with 15 bases sitting between them. Germline CDR1 and CDR2: DFQATT and SNEGSKA (reference sequence). The CDR3 length is 14 residues.

There are many counts of this clonotype. The J gene is TRBJ1-5, the V gene TRBV30; D is perhaps TRBD1 (6 bases). V lost 5 bases and J lost 4, with 12 bases in between. Per the germline V gene, CDR1 is GTSNPN and CDR2 is SVGIG (reference sequence). The CDR3 length is 13 residues. The CDR3 nucleotides are TGTGCCTGGTCCGGGACATTGAATCAGCCCCAGCATTTT. Translated, it gives CAWSGTLNQPQHF.

The rearrangement joins TRBV6-2 or TRBV6-3 to TRBJ2-4, with D perhaps TRBD1 (6 bases). Looked up from germline, CDR1 is MNHEY and CDR2 is SVGEGT. V was cut by 6 bases and J by 9 bases, with 15 bases left in between. CDR3 length equals 13 residues. The CDR3 protein is CASRRKQGSIQYF. For the CDR3, the DNA is TGTGCCAGCAGACGAAAACAGGGAAGCATTCAGTACTTC.